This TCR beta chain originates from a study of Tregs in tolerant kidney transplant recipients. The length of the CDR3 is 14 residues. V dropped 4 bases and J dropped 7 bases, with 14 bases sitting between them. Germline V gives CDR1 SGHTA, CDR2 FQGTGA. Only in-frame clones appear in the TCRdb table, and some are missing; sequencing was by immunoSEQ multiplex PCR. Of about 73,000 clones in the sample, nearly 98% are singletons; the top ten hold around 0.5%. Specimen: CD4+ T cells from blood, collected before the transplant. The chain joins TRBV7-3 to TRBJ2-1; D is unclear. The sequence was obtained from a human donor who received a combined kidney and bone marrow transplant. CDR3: CASSSLTPRNEQFF. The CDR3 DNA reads TGTGCCAGCAGCTCCCTTACGCCGCGAAATGAGCAGTTCTTC.